This T cell receptor beta chain derives from a study of blood T cell repertoires in COVID-19. With 4 bases removed from V and 4 bases from J, the gap between germline ends came to 16 bases. Germline V lookup: CDR1 LGHDT, CDR2 YNNKEL (reference sequence). The CDR3 is made up of 15 amino acids. Here immunoSEQ multiplex PCR was the method, and the copy in TCRdb shows in-frame clones only, minus some. In the table there are fewer than 400,000 clones, around nine tenths of which are singletons. The chain links TRBV3-1 (or the pseudogene TRBV3-2) to TRBJ1-2; D ambiguous. The specimen was PBMCs or T cells enriched from blood (not recorded which). The receptor was derived from a woman aged 25-40 years who had recovered from COVID-19. The CDR3 DNA follows: TGTGCCAGCAGCCCCAAAACCGGGATGGGCTATGGCTACACCTTC. Translated: CASSPKTGMGYGYTF.